This TCR beta chain was sequenced during a study of human T cells and chemical hapten exposure. Study background: Diphenylcyclopropenone was applied weekly to patients' scalps across the approximately 25-week study. Patients, a majority of them female, were diagnosed with alopecia areata, totalis or universalis. The upper back received 0.01% DPC by patch testing, with results read at 6 days.

The germline gives CDR1 MNHEY, CDR2 SVGEGT. The CDR3 has 11 residues. Between the trimmed V and J ends, which lost 5 bases and 4 bases, there was a span of 3 bases. Ten or more counts support this clonotype. TCRdb re-analysed the RACE reads in MiXCR, keeping a single row per CDR3 protein. The sample has 380,000 or so distinct CDR3 sequences, roughly 4.8% seen once. Described time point: patch test 1, 2 weeks after DPC sensitization. Described treatment: therapeutic diphenylcyclopropenone sensitization with weekly scalp DPC. It was unfractionated whole blood from which total RNA was extracted. V usage is TRBV6-2 or TRBV6-3 and J usage is TRBJ2-1; D not resolved. The sequence was collected from a woman between 45 and 60 years old with alopecia areata. Some clones in this sample may be carry-over from other donors' samples. The sample in question was whole blood, obtained in connection with sensitization to the hapten diphenylcyclopropenone (DPC). The CDR3 nucleotides are TGTGCCAGCAGTACATACAATGAGCAGTTCTTC. It codes for CASSTYNEQFF.